This T cell receptor beta chain emerged from a study of response to subunit inactivated influenza vaccine. Study-level results: Authors suggested each seasonal influenza vaccination recruits few new T cells.

At least ten counts were recorded for this clonotype. Its antigen is currently unknown. Using its own MiXCR run on the RT-PCR reads, TCRdb lists one record per CDR3 protein. Counted here are more than 600,000 distinct CDR3 sequences, approximately 18% occurring once; the ten biggest clones make up under 13%. Trimming cost V 2 bases and J 3 bases, with 10 bases left between them. The CDR3 consists of 14 residues. This TCR was recovered from a man aged 50-60 years who received an inactivated influenza vaccine. The rearrangement links TRBV12-3 or TRBV12-4 to TRBJ2-5; D is possibly TRBD1 (5 bases). The sample was PBMCs from blood, taken roughly 5 days after vaccination. The CDR3 coding sequence is TGTGCCAGCAGTTTAAGGGGCGGCAAAGAGACCCAGTACTTC. It codes for CASSLRGGKETQYF.